This record covers a single TCR beta chain. Its target is not known. Samples came from healthy bone marrow donors. The data belong to a study of cytomegalovirus exposure and HLA in healthy donors. Study-wide points: TCR beta chains associated with HLA were, in a later analysis, more clonally expanded than equally common others. According to the study, 160 or so TCR beta chains were cytomegalovirus-associated.

The CDR3 runs 14 residues. In germline, CDR1 is ENHRY, CDR2 SYGVKD. Trimming at V came to 2 bases and at J to 4 bases, leaving 2 bases not matched to a gene. Primers included in the PCR were 60 Vbeta and 13 Jbeta primers. Profiling relied on immunoSEQ multiplex PCR, and the TCRdb table lists in-frame clones only, not all of them. The data contain 150,000 to 250,000 clones, 79% of them singletons. The specimen was PBMCs. The chain employs TRBV10-3 and TRBJ1-3, with 7 bases that match TRBD1. The TCR sequence derives from a girl aged 5-17 years in good health and CMV-seropositive. The CDR3 DNA reads TGTGCCATCAGTGAGGTGGGACAGGGAAACACCATATATTTT. Translating gives CAISEVGQGNTIYF.